A selection of T cell receptor beta chains follows, all from one sample in a study of T cell responses to AZD1222 COVID-19 vaccine. Sequencing was performed with immunoSEQ multiplex PCR; in TCRdb, only in-frame clones are kept and a portion is missing. This sample has roughly 270,000 clones, with 90% to 95% found just once. The material was peripheral blood, obtained 28 days after the second AZD1222 dose. The receptors shown here come from an adult who received the AZD1222 COVID-19 vaccine. CDR3s leave out the opening cysteine and the closing phenylalanine or tryptophan. Clone size appears in some rows only: once, few, many, or a class for an expanded clone.

v_call	clone_size	cdr3_aa
TRBV5-1	once	ASSSLAGGPWSYNEQF
TRBV6-2/TRBV6-3	-	ASSYPDSSSYEQY
TRBV2	once	ASSEALSGERF
TRBV10-3	-	AISESRLAGGYNEQF
TRBV27	-	ASSPAVNQPQH
TRBV28	-	ASSPRGGMNTEAF
TRBV19	-	ASSISPGQGPYGYT
TRBV7-7	-	ASSALLTGAHTGELF
TRBV27	-	ASSSWGGEEGGYT
TRBV28	-	ATSGTGGRMNTEAF
TRBV19	-	ASSERGRDTQY
TRBV7-9	-	ASSPGHIYGYT
TRBV5-6	-	ASSGETSGRTGEQF
TRBV5-1	-	ASSLDTTLYYEQY
TRBV5-1	-	ASSFGTSGLYEQY
TRBV6-2/TRBV6-3	-	ASSYSSRGGETEAF
TRBV30	-	AWSVRGQGRQPQH
TRBV9	-	ASSTSSSYNEQF
TRBV28	-	ASSTSLGATNEKLF
TRBV5-1	-	ASSLRGAGETQY
TRBV9	-	ASSFTSGGWTDTQY
TRBV5-4	once	ASSLSQATEAF
TRBV5-1	-	ASSLDGSNQPQH
TRBV19	-	ASRAGTSLLSPLH
TRBV5-1	-	ASSGRGRNGYT
TRBV9	-	ASRPPEEFPQVSGNTIY
TRBV5-1	-	ASSLVALSHEQY
TRBV6-5	-	ASRGHLNQPQH
TRBV7-9	few	ASNPLAGGGYEQY
TRBV28	-	ASSLGTGPWDEQY
TRBV7-9	few	ASSPPTGTGNTIY
TRBV28	-	ASSLLGLPEQF
TRBV27	-	ASTPGGLDSPLH
TRBV5-4	-	ASSPQEFYNEQF
TRBV5-1	-	ASSHGTGGEDTQY
TRBV5-1	once	ASSLAQGALNEQF
TRBV5-5	-	ASSPEVDRGADTQY
TRBV7-9	-	ASVSGAGNTIY
TRBV28	-	ASRTGTGGSYT
TRBV28	-	ALKAGRNTEAF
TRBV3-1/TRBV3-2	-	ASSQGLAGELF